The 29 T cell receptor beta chains below come from one sample, sequenced in a study of regulatory T cells in long-lasting Graves disease. The sample's time point: newly diagnosed GD, antithyroid drugs for less than 3 months. TCR sequences were obtained from RNA taken from PBMCs. TCR beta libraries were built with iRepertoire HTBI primers and Arm-PCR of CDR3 regions. MiXCR, run by TCRdb on the multiplex PCR reads, gives a single entry per CDR3 protein. Here the sample spans over 350,000 distinct CDR3 sequences, about 15% being singletons. A further study also used this sample, focusing on T cells in Graves' hyperthyroidism and ophthalmopathy.

Sequenced here: peripheral blood mononuclear cells (PBMCs), sampled at new diagnosis, from a patient treated with antithyroid drugs. These receptors all stem from a woman between 45 and 65 years old with Graves disease.

This clonotype was counted only a few times. This chain links TRBV19 with TRBJ1-1; no firm D call. The germline V and J ends were trimmed by 3 bases and 3 bases, with 14 bases remaining between them. The CDR3 length is 15 residues. CDR1 is LNHDA, CDR2 SQIVND, per germline (reference sequence). As DNA, the CDR3 is TGTGCCAGTAGTATTTCGGGTATGGGGTACACTGAAGCTTTCTTT. Translating it yields CASSISGMGYTEAFF.

This clonotype was counted a few times. V is TRBV20-1 and J is TRBJ1-3, with a tentative D call TRBD1 (5 bases). V was pared by 0 bases and J by 2 bases, with 11 bases between. The CDR3 has 15 residues. CDR1 DFQATT and CDR2 SNEGSKA come from the germline V gene (reference sequence). For the CDR3, the DNA is TGCAGTGCTAGAGATCAAACAGGCCCTGGAAACACCATATATTTT. Protein: CSARDQTGPGNTIYF.

This clonotype was counted ten times or more. This chain links TRBV28 with TRBJ2-3; 16 bases align to TRBD2. V gave up 5 bases and J gave up 3 bases; unmatched junction bases: 5. CDR1 is MDHEN and CDR2 is SYDVKM in the germline V gene. This CDR3 contains 17 residues. CDR3 DNA sequence: TGTGCCAGCAGTCCCGGGACTAGCGGGAGGGCGACAGATACGCAGTATTTT. This gives the protein CASSPGTSGRATDTQYF.

Ten or more counts support this clonotype. In DNA, the CDR3 is TGTGCCAGCAGCTTAGATGGAACTAGCACAGATACGCAGTATTTT. Translated, it gives CASSLDGTSTDTQYF. The chain joins TRBV28 to TRBJ2-3, with D uncertain. Trimming removed 6 bases at V and 0 bases at J, with 13 bases between. Germline loops: CDR1 MDHEN, CDR2 SYDVKM. The CDR3 has 15 residues.

Turning to this clonotype: This may come from a read error, since a much larger clone is one base off. This sequence joins TRBV28 and TRBJ2-1, with TRBD2 matching over 15 bases. The ends lost 5 bases at V and 10 bases at J; junction bases unmatched: 24. CDR3 length equals 21 residues. CDR1 is MDHEN and CDR2 is SYDVKM in the germline V gene. The DNA of the CDR3 is TGTGCCAGCAGTCTACGGAGGGTTGGGACTAGCGGGAGGTTGCGTTGGTACGAGCAGTTCTTC. This translates into CASSLRRVGTSGRLRWYEQFF.

This clonotype was counted at least ten times. The rearrangement links TRBV18 to TRBJ1-1, with a tentative D call TRBD1 (5 bases). Per germline, CDR1 KGHSH and CDR2 LQKENI. V lost 2 bases, J lost 5 bases, and 12 bases lay in between. The CDR3 contains 14 residues. The CDR3 region has the DNA TGTGCCAGCTCACCAGAGGGCACAGGAACTGAAGCTTTCTTT. This encodes CASSPEGTGTEAFF.

V gene TRBV5-1 combines with J gene TRBJ2-1; tentatively, D is TRBD1 or TRBD2 (5 bases each). In germline, CDR1 is SGHRS, CDR2 YFSETQ. With 3 bases removed from V and 12 bases from J, the gap between germline ends came to 22 bases. The CDR3 loop spans 15 amino acids. CDR3 bases: TGCGCCAGCAGCTCAGACGCCGGGACCACGGATGGGCAGTTCTTC. Residues: CASSSDAGTTDGQFF. Full variable domain (missing parts from reference TRBV5-1 and TRBJ2-1): KAGVTQTPRYLIKTRGQQVTLSCSPISGHRSVSWYQQTPGQGLQFLFEYFSETQRNKGNFPGRFSGRQFSNSRSEMNVSTLELGDSALYLCASSSDAGTTDGQFFGPGTRLTVL.

The table lists this clonotype with many counts. The V and J genes are TRBV6-2 or TRBV6-3 and TRBJ2-3; 8 bases align to TRBD1. V lost 5 bases, J lost 2 bases, and 6 bases stayed unmatched. This CDR3 is 15 amino acids long. Looked up from germline, CDR1 is MNHEY and CDR2 is SVGEGT. The CDR3 region is CASSRTGNPTDTQYF. In DNA form, the CDR3 reads TGTGCCAGCAGTCGGACAGGGAATCCCACAGATACGCAGTATTTT.

This clonotype was recorded at least ten times. V and J are TRBV2 and TRBJ2-7; TRBD1 aligns across 8 bases. Germline trimming cut 8 bases from V and 13 bases from J; bases unmatched to any gene: 10. This CDR3 spans 11 amino acids. From germline, CDR1 is SNHLY and CDR2 FYNNEI. CDR3 in amino acids: CASGQGSLGYF. For the CDR3, the DNA is TGTGCCAGCGGACAGGGTTCCCTGGGTTACTTC.

This clonotype was found a few times. The chain carries TRBV9 and TRBJ2-1; D may be TRBD2 (7 bases). This CDR3 is 16 amino acids long. Trimming shortened V by 5 bases and J by 4 bases, and 19 bases separated the two germline ends. Germline loops: CDR1 SGDLS, CDR2 YYNGEE. CDR3 bases: TGTGCCAGCAGTAGGGGGGGGGAGGTGGTTTACAATGAGCAGTTCTTC. Its protein is CASSRGGEVVYNEQFF. Complete variable domain (other parts from reference TRBV9 and TRBJ2-1): DSGVTQTPKHLITATGQRVTLRCSPRSGDLSVYWYQQSLDQGLQFLIQYYNGEERAKGNILERFSAQQFPDLHSELNLSSLELGDSALYFCASSRGGEVVYNEQFFGPGTRLTVL.

There are a few counts of this clonotype. The chain is built from TRBV5-1 and TRBJ2-5; D perhaps matches TRBD1 (7 bases). This CDR3 spans 15 amino acids. V was cut by 4 bases and J by 2 bases, with 15 bases left in between. The germline gives CDR1 SGHRS, CDR2 YFSETQ. CDR3 protein: CASSAAGQKQETQYF. As DNA, the CDR3 is TGCGCCAGCAGCGCTGCGGGACAGAAACAAGAGACCCAGTACTTC. Full variable domain (rest looked up from reference TRBV5-1 and TRBJ2-5): KAGVTQTPRYLIKTRGQQVTLSCSPISGHRSVSWYQQTPGQGLQFLFEYFSETQRNKGNFPGRFSGRQFSNSRSEMNVSTLELGDSALYLCASSAAGQKQETQYFGPGTRLLVL.

This clonotype has more than one count but fewer than ten. The chain carries TRBV18 and TRBJ2-2; a possible D gene is TRBD2 (5 bases). CDR1 KGHSH and CDR2 LQKENI come from the germline V gene. CDR3 length: 16 amino acids. Deletions cut 1 base from V and 4 bases from J, with 13 bases between. CDR3 sequence reads: CASSPLRGSGTGELFF. The CDR3 DNA follows: TGTGCCAGCTCACCACTCCGCGGGTCGGGCACCGGGGAGCTGTTTTTT.

This clonotype has ten or more counts. This rearrangement joins TRBV27 to TRBJ2-5; 14 bases fit TRBD2. V lost 6 bases, J lost 2 bases, and 8 bases stayed unmatched. Germline V gives CDR1 MNHEY, CDR2 SMNVEV (reference sequence). The CDR3 is 17 amino acids. CDR3 bases: TGTGCCAGCAGAAGACTAGCGGGAGGGCGGTGGCAAGAGACCCAGTACTTC. It specifies CASRRLAGGRWQETQYF.

This clonotype was recorded at least ten times. The chain uses TRBV30 and TRBJ2-7, with D unclear. The V and J ends lost 5 bases and 2 bases respectively, with 7 bases between them. This CDR3 spans 11 amino acids. The germline V gene encodes CDR1 GTSNPN and CDR2 SVGIG (reference sequence). This CDR3 reads CAWASPYEQYF. DNA of the CDR3: TGTGCCTGGGCGTCCCCCTACGAGCAGTACTTC. Based on the CDR3 plus reference TRBV30 and TRBJ2-7, the full variable domain is SQTIHQWPATLVQPVGSPLSLECTVEGTSNPNLYWYRQAAGRGLQLLFYSVGIGQISSEVPQNLSASRPQDRQFILSSKKLLLSDSGFYLCAWASPYEQYFGPGTRLTVT.

This clonotype was found a few times. The gene calls are TRBV12-3 or TRBV12-4 and TRBJ2-2, with 10 bases matching TRBD2. CDR3 length: 19 amino acids. The trim removed 7 bases at V and 4 bases at J, leaving 18 bases unmatched. The CDR3 sequence is CASTFSLAGVYQRTGELFF. For the CDR3, the DNA is TGTGCCAGCACCTTCAGTCTAGCGGGAGTTTATCAGCGCACCGGGGAGCTGTTTTTT.

The sample holds many counts of this clonotype. The CDR3 protein is CARGAGEAAWETQYF. The CDR3 region has the DNA TGTGCCAGAGGAGCGGGAGAAGCCGCTTGGGAGACCCAGTACTTC. The chain uses TRBV2 and TRBJ2-5; 8 bases line up with TRBD2. V gave up 9 bases and J gave up 5 bases; unmatched junction bases: 14. Per the germline V gene, CDR1 is SNHLY and CDR2 is FYNNEI. The CDR3 is 15 amino acids. Drawing the rest from reference TRBV2 and TRBJ2-5, the complete variable domain is EPEVTQTPSHQVTQMGQEVILRCVPISNHLYFYWYRQILGQKVEFLVSFYNNEISEKSEIFDDQFSVERPDGSNFTLKIRSTKLEDSAMYFCARGAGEAAWETQYFGPGTRLLVL.

This clonotype was recorded a few times. Compared with germline, one end of the junction differs, possibly owing to a read error. The V and J genes are TRBV20-1 and TRBJ2-4; 12 bases are a match to TRBD1. The CDR3 loop spans 18 amino acids. Germline V gene lookup returns CDR1 DFQATT and CDR2 SNEGSKA (reference sequence). In nucleotides, the CDR3 is TGCAGTCCTAGAGACGGGACAGGGGGCATGTTGGCCAAAAACATTCAGTACTTC. Encoded protein: CSPRDGTGGMLAKNIQYF.

Remarks on this clonotype: This sequence may be a read error, since a much larger clone differs from it by one base. V is TRBV20-1 and J is TRBJ2-1, with D uncertain. The J call may be wrong; the DNA end is better matched by TRBJ2-5. This CDR3 spans 14 amino acids. Germline assignment: CDR1 DFQATT and CDR2 SNEGSKA (reference sequence). CDR3: CSAPTSGSAETQYF. CDR3 coding DNA: TGCAGTGCCCCGACCTCAGGTTCTGCAGAGACCCAGTACTTC.

This clonotype was picked up a small number of times. The chain couples TRBV4-1 to TRBJ2-7, with 15 bases that match TRBD2. From germline, CDR1 is MGHRA and CDR2 YSYEKL. With V trimmed by 1 base and J by 4 bases, 2 bases remained unmatched. The CDR3 is made up of 16 amino acids. CDR3 coding DNA: TGCGCCAGCAGCCAAGGGGGACTAGCGGGAGGATACGAGCAGTACTTC. Translation gives CASSQGGLAGGYEQYF.

The chain employs TRBV2 and TRBJ1-3; D is perhaps TRBD1 (5 bases). Trimming took 2 bases from V and 0 from J, leaving 14 bases between them. CDR3 length: 17 amino acids. Germline CDR1 SNHLY, CDR2 FYNNEI. The CDR3 DNA is TGTGCCAGCAGTGAAATCTCTAGGACACCCTCTGGAAACACCATATATTTT. This encodes CASSEISRTPSGNTIYF.

This chain connects TRBV5-1 to TRBJ2-7; 8 bases match TRBD1. Germline V gene lookup returns CDR1 SGHRS and CDR2 YFSETQ. Trimming removed 2 bases from V and 5 bases from J; junction bases left unmatched: 12. The CDR3 runs to 16 residues. CDR3 bases: TGCGCCAGCAGCTTTCAGGGGGCGTCGTATTCAAACGAGCAGTACTTC. Its protein is CASSFQGASYSNEQYF.

This clonotype was seen repeatedly, ten times or more. The chain joins TRBV7-2 to TRBJ1-3, with 7 bases aligning to TRBD1. Germline V lookup: CDR1 SGHTA, CDR2 FQGNSA. With V trimmed by 0 bases and J by 2 bases, 1 base remained unmatched. The CDR3 length is 15 residues. The CDR3 sequence: CASSLATGPGNTIYF. The CDR3 nucleotides are TGTGCCAGCAGCTTAGCGACAGGGCCTGGAAACACCATATATTTT. Full variable domain (rest looked up from reference TRBV7-2 and TRBJ1-3): GAGVSQSPSNKVTEKGKDVELRCDPISGHTALYWYRQSLGQGLEFLIYFQGNSAPDKSGLPSDRFSAERTGGSVSTLTIQRTQQEDSAVYLCASSLATGPGNTIYFGEGSWLTVV.

This chain uses TRBV12-3 or TRBV12-4 with TRBJ2-5; 11 bases match TRBD2. The CDR3 is made up of 15 amino acids. The V and J ends lost 4 bases and 5 bases, in that order; junction bases with no gene match: 6. CDR3 protein: CASSSTSGSRETQYF. CDR3 DNA: TGTGCCAGCAGTTCCACTAGCGGGAGTAGGGAGACCCAGTACTTC.

The rearrangement links TRBV30 to TRBJ2-3; unclear D gene. Looked up from germline, CDR1 is GTSNPN and CDR2 is SVGIG (reference sequence). V was shortened by 0 bases and J by 4 bases, with 5 bases between the two germline ends. This CDR3 contains 12 residues. The CDR3: CAWSVESDTQYF. The CDR3 region has the DNA TGTGCCTGGAGTGTAGAGTCAGATACGCAGTATTTT. Complete variable domain (other parts from reference TRBV30 and TRBJ2-3): SQTIHQWPATLVQPVGSPLSLECTVEGTSNPNLYWYRQAAGRGLQLLFYSVGIGQISSEVPQNLSASRPQDRQFILSSKKLLLSDSGFYLCAWSVESDTQYFGPGTRLTVL.

This clonotype was picked up a small number of times. This chain links TRBV11-3 with TRBJ2-1; tentatively, D is TRBD1 (5 bases). V was trimmed by 5 bases and J by 4 bases, leaving 18 bases between them. Per the germline V gene, CDR1 is SGHNT and CDR2 is YENEEA. The CDR3 is 16 residues long. CDR3 residues: CASSAQSGLGYNEQFF. CDR3 sequence (DNA): TGTGCCAGCAGCGCCCAGTCAGGGCTCGGATACAATGAGCAGTTCTTC. The full variable domain, with the rest looked up from reference TRBV11-3 and TRBJ2-1, is EAGVVQSPRYKIIEKKQPVAFWCNPISGHNTLYWYLQNLGQGPELLIRYENEEAVDDSQLPKDRFSAERLKGVDSTLKIQPAELGDSAVYLCASSAQSGLGYNEQFFGPGTRLTVL.

The rearrangement links TRBV28 to TRBJ2-5; the match to TRBD2 covers 7 bases. V was clipped by 7 bases and J by 4 bases; unmatched bases: 9. This CDR3 spans 14 amino acids. Germline V lookup: CDR1 MDHEN, CDR2 SYDVKM. The CDR3 loop is CASTLGGFLETQYF. The CDR3 bases are TGTGCCAGCACCTTGGGAGGGTTTTTAGAGACCCAGTACTTC. Full variable domain (outside the CDR3, taken from reference TRBV28 and TRBJ2-5): DVKVTQSSRYLVKRTGEKVFLECVQDMDHENMFWYRQDPGLGLRLIYFSYDVKMKEKGDIPEGYSVSREKKERFSLILESASTNQTSMYLCASTLGGFLETQYFGPGTRLLVL.

The chain carries TRBV3-1 and TRBJ2-7; 12 bases are shared with TRBD2. In germline, CDR1 is LGHDT, CDR2 YNNKEL (reference sequence). There are 16 residues in the CDR3. The V gene end was trimmed by 0 bases and the J gene end by 3 bases; junction bases not matched to a gene: 3. CDR3 residues: CASSQDTSGRNYEQYF. DNA of the CDR3: TGTGCCAGCAGCCAAGATACTAGCGGGAGGAACTACGAGCAGTACTTC.

V is TRBV3-1 and J is TRBJ1-1; D uncertain. The CDR3 sequence is 13 residues long. The V gene's germline CDR1 is LGHDT and CDR2 YNNKEL (reference sequence). The V and J ends lost 7 bases and 1 base respectively, with 10 bases between them. CDR3: CASTRTENTEAFF. The DNA for the CDR3 is TGTGCCAGCACCAGAACAGAGAACACTGAAGCTTTCTTT.

This clonotype was seen repeatedly, ten times or more. The gene calls are TRBV6-2 or TRBV6-3 and TRBJ2-1; 11 positions match TRBD2. CDR3 length: 17 residues. J was trimmed by 0 bases and V by 6 bases; bases with no gene match: 7. Looked up from germline, CDR1 is MNHEY and CDR2 is SVGEGT. The CDR3 region has the DNA TGTGCCAGCAGGCCTAGACTAGCGGGGAGCTCCTACAATGAGCAGTTCTTC. Amino acids: CASRPRLAGSSYNEQFF.